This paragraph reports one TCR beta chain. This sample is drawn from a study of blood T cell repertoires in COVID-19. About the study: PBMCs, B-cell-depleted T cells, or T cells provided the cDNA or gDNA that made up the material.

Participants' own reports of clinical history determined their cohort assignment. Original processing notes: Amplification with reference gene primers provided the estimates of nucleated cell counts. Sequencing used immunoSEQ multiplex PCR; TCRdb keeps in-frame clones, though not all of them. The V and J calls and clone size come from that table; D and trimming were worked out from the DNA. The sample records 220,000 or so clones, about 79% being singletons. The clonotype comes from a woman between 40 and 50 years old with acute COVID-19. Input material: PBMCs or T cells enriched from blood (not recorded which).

The CDR3 loop is CASSPNTGELFF. CDR3 DNA sequence: TGTGCCAGCAGCCCTAACACCGGGGAGCTGTTTTTT. The chain uses TRBV5-4 and TRBJ2-2; the D is unclear. With 4 bases removed from V and 2 bases from J, the gap between germline ends came to 3 bases. The germline CDR1 and CDR2 sequences are SGHNT and YYREEE (reference sequence). This CDR3 contains 12 residues.